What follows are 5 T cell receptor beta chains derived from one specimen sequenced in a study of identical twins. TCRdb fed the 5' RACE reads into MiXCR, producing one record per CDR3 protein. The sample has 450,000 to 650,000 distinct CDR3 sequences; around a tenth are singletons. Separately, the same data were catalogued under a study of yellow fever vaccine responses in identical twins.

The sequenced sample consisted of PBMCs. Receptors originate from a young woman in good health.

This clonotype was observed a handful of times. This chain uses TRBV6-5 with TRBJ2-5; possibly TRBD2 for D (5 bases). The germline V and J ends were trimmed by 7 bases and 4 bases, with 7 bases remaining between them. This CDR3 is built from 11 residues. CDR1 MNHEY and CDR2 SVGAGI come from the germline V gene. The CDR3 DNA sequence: TGTGCCAGCACCCGGGGAGAGACCCAGTACTTC. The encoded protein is CASTRGETQYF.

The CDR3 reads CASSPNTHSSYNEQFF. Written as DNA, the CDR3 is TGTGCCAGCTCACCAAACACTCACAGCTCCTACAATGAGCAGTTCTTC. V is TRBV18 and J is TRBJ2-1, with unresolved D. V lost 2 bases and J 0 bases, leaving 11 bases between the germline ends. This CDR3 comprises 16 residues. Germline V CDR1 and CDR2: KGHSH, LQKENI.

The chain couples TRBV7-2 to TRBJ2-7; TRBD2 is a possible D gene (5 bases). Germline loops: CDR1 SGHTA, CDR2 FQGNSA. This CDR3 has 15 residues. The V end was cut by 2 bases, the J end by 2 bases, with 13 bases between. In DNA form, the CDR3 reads TGTGCCAGCAGCTTATTGGAGGAGAACCCCTACGAGCAGTACTTC. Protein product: CASSLLEENPYEQYF. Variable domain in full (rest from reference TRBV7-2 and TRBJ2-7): GAGVSQSPSNKVTEKGKDVELRCDPISGHTALYWYRQSLGQGLEFLIYFQGNSAPDKSGLPSDRFSAERTGGSVSTLTIQRTQQEDSAVYLCASSLLEENPYEQYFGPGTRLTVT.

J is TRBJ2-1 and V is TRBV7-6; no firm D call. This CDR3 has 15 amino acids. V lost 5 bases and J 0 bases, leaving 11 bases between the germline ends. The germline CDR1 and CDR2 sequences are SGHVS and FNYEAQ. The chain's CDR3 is CASSDDSSSYNEQFF. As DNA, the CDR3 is TGTGCCAGCAGCGATGACTCGAGCTCCTACAATGAGCAGTTCTTC.

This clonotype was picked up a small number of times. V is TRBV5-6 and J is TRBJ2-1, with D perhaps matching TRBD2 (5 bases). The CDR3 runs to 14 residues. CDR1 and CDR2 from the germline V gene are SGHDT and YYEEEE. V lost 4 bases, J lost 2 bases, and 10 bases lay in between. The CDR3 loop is CASSPLLAYNEQFF. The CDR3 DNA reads TGTGCCAGCAGCCCACTACTAGCCTACAATGAGCAGTTCTTC.